These T cell receptor beta chains were read from a single sample in a study of T cells in Graves' hyperthyroidism and ophthalmopathy. MiXCR, run by TCRdb on the multiplex PCR reads, gives a single entry per CDR3 protein. The data contain 450,000 to 700,000 distinct CDR3 sequences, roughly 46% of them singletons. Source material: peripheral blood or thyroid tissue (not recorded which). These receptors were taken from an adult woman with Graves' disease, either hyperthyroidism or ophthalmopathy (not recorded which). CDR3s include the opening cysteine and the closing phenylalanine or tryptophan. D genes are given only for firm matches. Where a row states a size, it is once, few, many or the class of an expanded clone; other rows omit it.

abundance: -
j_gene: TRBJ1-1
v_gene: TRBV29-1
d_gene: -
CDR3nt: TGCAGCGCCGAGATAGGGGGGGGCACTGAAGCTTTCTTT
CDR3aa: CSAEIGGGTEAFF

abundance: -
j_gene: TRBJ2-1
v_gene: TRBV7-9
d_gene: -
CDR3nt: TGTGCCAGCAGCCCCTGGGGGGGAGGGGGCAATGAGCAGTTCTTC
CDR3aa: CASSPWGGGGNEQFF

abundance: -
j_gene: TRBJ1-5
v_gene: TRBV25-1
d_gene: -
CDR3nt: TGTGCCAGCAGCTCCCGGGCGCGACCTTACCGGCAGCCCCAGCATTTT
CDR3aa: CASSSRARPYRQPQHF

abundance: -
j_gene: TRBJ1-2
v_gene: TRBV6-6
d_gene: TRBD1
CDR3nt: TGTGCCAGCAGTTACCCCGGGACAGAACTCTATGGCTACACCTTC
CDR3aa: CASSYPGTELYGYTF

abundance: -
j_gene: TRBJ1-1
v_gene: TRBV29-1
d_gene: -
CDR3nt: TGCAGCTTAGACCCGAGGAACACTGAAGCTTTCTTT
CDR3aa: CSLDPRNTEAFF

abundance: -
j_gene: TRBJ2-1
v_gene: TRBV14
d_gene: -
CDR3nt: TGTGCCAGCAGCCAAATAAGAGAGGAGCAGTTCTTC
CDR3aa: CASSQIREEQFF

abundance: few
j_gene: TRBJ1-1
v_gene: TRBV10-3
d_gene: -
CDR3nt: TGTGCCATCCTCGCGGGGACTGAAGCTTTCTTT
CDR3aa: CAILAGTEAFF

abundance: many
j_gene: TRBJ1-2
v_gene: TRBV2
d_gene: TRBD1
CDR3nt: TGTGCCAGCAGCGGTCGGACAGGGGCCTATGGCTACACCTTC
CDR3aa: CASSGRTGAYGYTF

abundance: many
j_gene: TRBJ1-5
v_gene: TRBV7-2
d_gene: -
CDR3nt: TGTGCCAGCAGCTCTCCCGGTCAGCCCCAGCATTTT
CDR3aa: CASSSPGQPQHF

abundance: many
j_gene: TRBJ2-7
v_gene: TRBV7-6
d_gene: TRBD1
CDR3nt: TGTGCCAGCAGCCCCCAGGGGGCCGGCTCCTACGAGCAGTACTTC
CDR3aa: CASSPQGAGSYEQYF

abundance: -
j_gene: TRBJ2-6
v_gene: TRBV6-2/TRBV6-3
d_gene: -
CDR3nt: TGTGCCAGCACTCCCCGCCTAAGGGATCCTGGGGCCAACGTCCTGACTTTC
CDR3aa: CASTPRLRDPGANVLTF

abundance: many
j_gene: TRBJ2-6
v_gene: TRBV5-1
d_gene: -
CDR3nt: TGCGCCAGCAGCTTGGGGGGATGGGGCTCTGGGGCCAACGTCCTGACTTTC
CDR3aa: CASSLGGWGSGANVLTF

abundance: once
j_gene: TRBJ2-7
v_gene: TRBV29-1
d_gene: TRBD1
CDR3nt: TGCAGCGTGATGGACAGGGGGCAACCCTACGAGCAGTACTTC
CDR3aa: CSVMDRGQPYEQYF

abundance: -
j_gene: TRBJ2-3
v_gene: TRBV2
d_gene: -
CDR3nt: TGTGCCAGCAGTGGCTTACGGGAGCCAGATACGCAGTATTTT
CDR3aa: CASSGLREPDTQYF

abundance: -
j_gene: TRBJ1-2
v_gene: TRBV20-1
d_gene: -
CDR3nt: TGCAGTGCTAGCCCCGGGGATGGTTACACCTTC
CDR3aa: CSASPGDGYTF

abundance: -
j_gene: TRBJ2-2
v_gene: TRBV27
d_gene: -
CDR3nt: TGTGCCACCAGTCCTACAGAGTTTTACACGAACACCGGGGAGCTGTTTTTT
CDR3aa: CATSPTEFYTNTGELFF

abundance: once
j_gene: TRBJ2-5
v_gene: TRBV7-3
d_gene: TRBD2
CDR3nt: TGTGCCAGCAACATGACTAGCGGGACCCAAGAGACCCAGTACTTC
CDR3aa: CASNMTSGTQETQYF

abundance: -
j_gene: TRBJ2-5
v_gene: TRBV29-1
d_gene: -
CDR3nt: TGCAGCGTTAACTACGCGGTTCGGGAGACCCAGTACTTC
CDR3aa: CSVNYAVRETQYF

abundance: -
j_gene: TRBJ2-7
v_gene: TRBV7-8
d_gene: -
CDR3nt: -
CDR3aa: CASSFYICSAIRNEQYF

abundance: -
j_gene: TRBJ2-5
v_gene: TRBV6-1
d_gene: TRBD2
CDR3nt: TGTGCCAGCAGCTCCTTCGTCCTTGCGGGAGGCCCGGAGACCCAGTACTTC
CDR3aa: CASSSFVLAGGPETQYF

abundance: few
j_gene: TRBJ2-5
v_gene: TRBV29-1
d_gene: -
CDR3nt: TGCAGCGTTGACGGCAGACAAGAGACCCAGTACTTC
CDR3aa: CSVDGRQETQYF

abundance: many
j_gene: TRBJ1-2
v_gene: TRBV5-1
d_gene: -
CDR3nt: TGCGCCAGCAGCTTGGAGGGGCGAGAGAGTGGCTACACCTTC
CDR3aa: CASSLEGRESGYTF

abundance: -
j_gene: TRBJ2-2
v_gene: TRBV29-1
d_gene: -
CDR3nt: TGCAGCGTTCTTGGGGCGAACACCGGGGAGCTGTTTTTT
CDR3aa: CSVLGANTGELFF

abundance: many
j_gene: TRBJ1-1
v_gene: TRBV4-1
d_gene: -
CDR3nt: TGCGCCAGCAGCCACAGAAGAGGGGGGATGAACACTGAAGCTTTCTTT
CDR3aa: CASSHRRGGMNTEAFF

abundance: -
j_gene: TRBJ1-6
v_gene: TRBV6-5
d_gene: -
CDR3nt: TGTGCCAGCGGCCCGGGAGGGTTTGAATCACCCCTCCACTTT
CDR3aa: CASGPGGFESPLHF

abundance: many
j_gene: TRBJ2-2
v_gene: TRBV9
d_gene: TRBD2
CDR3nt: TGTGCCAGCAGCGTTAGCGGGAGAGACATCGGGGAGCTGTTTTTT
CDR3aa: CASSVSGRDIGELFF

abundance: -
j_gene: TRBJ2-5
v_gene: TRBV20-1
d_gene: -
CDR3nt: TGCAGTGTCAGTGGCGGAGATCAGCCCCAGTACTTC
CDR3aa: CSVSGGDQPQYF

abundance: few
j_gene: TRBJ2-7
v_gene: TRBV28
d_gene: -
CDR3nt: TGTGCCAGCAGTCCCTCTTGGCTCCTTAGCTCCTACGAGCAGTACTTC
CDR3aa: CASSPSWLLSSYEQYF

abundance: few
j_gene: TRBJ2-1
v_gene: TRBV10-3
d_gene: -
CDR3nt: TGTGCCATCAGCACTCCCGGCGGACCAGAGCAGTTCTTC
CDR3aa: CAISTPGGPEQFF

abundance: few
j_gene: TRBJ2-7
v_gene: TRBV18
d_gene: -
CDR3nt: TGTGCCAGCTCAGGAGGATACTACGAGCAGTACTTC
CDR3aa: CASSGGYYEQYF

abundance: -
j_gene: TRBJ1-4
v_gene: TRBV29-1
d_gene: TRBD1
CDR3nt: TGCAGACGACCGGGACAGGGGGTTGAAAAACTGTTTTTT
CDR3aa: CRRPGQGVEKLFF

abundance: many
j_gene: TRBJ1-1
v_gene: TRBV5-1
d_gene: -
CDR3nt: TGCGCCAGCAGCTTCATTGGGGACATATTTAGCGGCACTGAAGCTTTCTTT
CDR3aa: CASSFIGDIFSGTEAFF

abundance: -
j_gene: TRBJ2-6
v_gene: TRBV3-1
d_gene: TRBD1
CDR3nt: TGTGCCAGCAGCCAAGGGGGGACAGCCTCTGGGGCCAACGTCCTGACTTTC
CDR3aa: CASSQGGTASGANVLTF

abundance: many
j_gene: TRBJ2-7
v_gene: TRBV20-1
d_gene: -
CDR3nt: TGCAGTGGTACGTACGGGACGGACCCGTCGGGCTCCTACGAGCAGTACTTC
CDR3aa: CSGTYGTDPSGSYEQYF

abundance: -
j_gene: TRBJ2-3
v_gene: TRBV7-3
d_gene: TRBD2
CDR3nt: TGTGCCAGCAGCCTAGCGGGAGGCCCCCGAGGTACGCAGTATTTT
CDR3aa: CASSLAGGPRGTQYF

abundance: -
j_gene: TRBJ2-6
v_gene: TRBV10-3
d_gene: -
CDR3nt: TGTGCCATCAGAACCGGGATCACTACTGGGGCCAACGTCCTGACTTTC
CDR3aa: CAIRTGITTGANVLTF

abundance: many
j_gene: TRBJ1-2
v_gene: TRBV19
d_gene: -
CDR3nt: TGTGCCAGTAGTAGCCGGGGGAGCTATGGCTACACCTTC
CDR3aa: CASSSRGSYGYTF

abundance: -
j_gene: TRBJ2-2
v_gene: TRBV7-9
d_gene: -
CDR3nt: TGTGCCAGCAGTCCATTGTTGGGGGCTCACACCGGGGAGCTGTTTTTT
CDR3aa: CASSPLLGAHTGELFF

abundance: -
j_gene: TRBJ1-4
v_gene: TRBV18
d_gene: -
CDR3nt: TGTGCCAGCTCACCACCGACACAAGAAAAACTGTTTTTT
CDR3aa: CASSPPTQEKLFF

abundance: many
j_gene: TRBJ2-6
v_gene: TRBV7-9
d_gene: -
CDR3nt: TGTGCCAGCAGCCTCCGGATCCGGGAGCCCCCCGGGGCCAACGTCCTGACTTTC
CDR3aa: CASSLRIREPPGANVLTF

abundance: many
j_gene: TRBJ2-5
v_gene: TRBV5-1
d_gene: -
CDR3nt: TGCGCCAGCAGCCGGGACCCCCGATGGCAAGAGACCCAGTACTTC
CDR3aa: CASSRDPRWQETQYF

abundance: -
j_gene: TRBJ1-5
v_gene: TRBV6-1
d_gene: -
CDR3nt: TGTGCCAGCAGGGCCCGGGTGGATCAGCCCCAGCATTTT
CDR3aa: CASRARVDQPQHF

abundance: -
j_gene: TRBJ1-1
v_gene: TRBV25-1
d_gene: -
CDR3nt: TGTGCCAGCAGTGAATTGGGTGATGACACTGAAGCTTTCTTT
CDR3aa: CASSELGDDTEAFF

abundance: -
j_gene: TRBJ1-2
v_gene: TRBV7-6
d_gene: -
CDR3nt: TGTGCCAGCAGCGCCCTGACAGGCCTCTATGGCTACACCTTC
CDR3aa: CASSALTGLYGYTF

abundance: -
j_gene: TRBJ1-2
v_gene: TRBV20-1
d_gene: -
CDR3nt: TGCAGTGCTAGGGCTCCGGGACTTCGCTATGGCTACACCTTC
CDR3aa: CSARAPGLRYGYTF

abundance: few
j_gene: TRBJ2-5
v_gene: TRBV11-2
d_gene: -
CDR3nt: TGTGCCAGCAGCAAATGGGGGGAAGAGACCCAGTACTTC
CDR3aa: CASSKWGEETQYF

abundance: many
j_gene: TRBJ1-2
v_gene: TRBV20-1
d_gene: -
CDR3nt: TGCAGTGCTAGAGAGGAACAGGCCAATGGCTACACCTTC
CDR3aa: CSAREEQANGYTF

abundance: -
j_gene: TRBJ2-7
v_gene: TRBV5-1
d_gene: -
CDR3nt: TGCGCCAGCAGCTTATCAGCGGCCCCCGAGCAGTACTTC
CDR3aa: CASSLSAAPEQYF